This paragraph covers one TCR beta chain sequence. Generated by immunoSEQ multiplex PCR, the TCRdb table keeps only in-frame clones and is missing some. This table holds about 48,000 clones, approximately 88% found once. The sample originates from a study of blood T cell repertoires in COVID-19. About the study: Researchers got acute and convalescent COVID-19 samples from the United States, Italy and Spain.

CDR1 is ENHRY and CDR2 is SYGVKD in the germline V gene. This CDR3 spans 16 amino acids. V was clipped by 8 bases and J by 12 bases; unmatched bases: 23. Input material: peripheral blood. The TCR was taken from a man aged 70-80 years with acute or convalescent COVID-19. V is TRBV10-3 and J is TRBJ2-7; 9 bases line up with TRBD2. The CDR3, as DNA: TGTGCCATCGGCCCGATTGTACTAGGGACTAGCAGTGCGTTGTACTTC. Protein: CAIGPIVLGTSSALYF.